Below, one T cell receptor beta chain is given with its context. Specified time point: blood 2 weeks post-SBRT. The treatment was: 15 Gy SBRT to primary tumor, nephrectomy 4 weeks later. After SBRT, blood was collected at 2 and 4 weeks, plus baseline. The tumor was a clear cell renal cell carcinoma. The data stem from a study of radiation and T cells in renal cell carcinoma. For the study at large: Nephrectomy followed 15 Gy stereotactic body radiation by 4 weeks.

Sequencing was performed with immunoSEQ multiplex PCR; in TCRdb, only in-frame clones are kept and a portion is missing. This sample has some 130,000 clones, with 80% to 90% found just once. This sequence was found in a woman aged 60-75 years with renal cell carcinoma. Material: blood, obtained from a patient whose treatment included radiotherapy and nephrectomy.

The CDR3 DNA sequence: TGTGCCTGGAGTTCTACCCGGACTAGCGGGAGCTCCTACGAGCAGTACTTC. Translation: CAWSSTRTSGSSYEQYF. The chain is built from TRBV30 and TRBJ2-7, with TRBD2 matching 13 bases. Germline V gene sequence: CDR1 GTSNPN, CDR2 SVGIG (reference sequence). J gave up 0 bases and V 2 bases, and 7 bases lay outside the gene matches. The CDR3 is made up of 17 amino acids.